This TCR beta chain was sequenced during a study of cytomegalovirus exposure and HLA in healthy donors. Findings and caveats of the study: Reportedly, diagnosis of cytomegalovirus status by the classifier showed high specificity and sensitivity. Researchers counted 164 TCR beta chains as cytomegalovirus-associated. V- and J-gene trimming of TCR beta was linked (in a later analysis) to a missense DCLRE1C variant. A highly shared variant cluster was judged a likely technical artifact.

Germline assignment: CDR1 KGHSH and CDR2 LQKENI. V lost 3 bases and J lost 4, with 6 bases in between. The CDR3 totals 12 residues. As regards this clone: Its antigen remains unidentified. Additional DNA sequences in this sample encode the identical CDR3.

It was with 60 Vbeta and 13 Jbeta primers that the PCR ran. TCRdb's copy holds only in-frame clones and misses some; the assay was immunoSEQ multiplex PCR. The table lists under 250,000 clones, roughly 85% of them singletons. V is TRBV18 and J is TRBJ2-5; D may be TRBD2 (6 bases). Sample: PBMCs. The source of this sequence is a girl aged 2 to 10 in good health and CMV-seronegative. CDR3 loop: CASSPGGETQYF. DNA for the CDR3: TGTGCCAGCTCACCGGGGGGAGAGACCCAGTACTTC.